The T cell receptor beta chain described here comes from a study of blood T cell repertoires in COVID-19. Study context: COVID-19 samples from acute and convalescent phases originated in the United States, Italy and Spain. Nucleic acid was either cDNA or gDNA, and it came from T cells, B-cell-depleted T cells, or PBMCs.

The V gene lost 3 bases and the J gene lost 5 bases, with 2 bases spanning the gap. There are 11 residues in the CDR3. In the study's own analysis: Cell counts per sample came from amplifying reference gene primers. The method was immunoSEQ multiplex PCR; TCRdb's version includes in-frame clones alone and lacks a portion of them. V and J calls and clone size are those listed in that table; D and trimming were worked out from the DNA. The sample records 100,000 to 150,000 clones, more than 60% being singletons. The source is a woman aged 70-85 years with acute or convalescent COVID-19. The sequencing input was peripheral blood. The chain recombines TRBV12-3 or TRBV12-4 with TRBJ1-5; D remains unclear. The CDR3 DNA reads TGTGCCAGCAGTTTCGATCAGCCCCAGCATTTT. Encoded protein: CASSFDQPQHF.